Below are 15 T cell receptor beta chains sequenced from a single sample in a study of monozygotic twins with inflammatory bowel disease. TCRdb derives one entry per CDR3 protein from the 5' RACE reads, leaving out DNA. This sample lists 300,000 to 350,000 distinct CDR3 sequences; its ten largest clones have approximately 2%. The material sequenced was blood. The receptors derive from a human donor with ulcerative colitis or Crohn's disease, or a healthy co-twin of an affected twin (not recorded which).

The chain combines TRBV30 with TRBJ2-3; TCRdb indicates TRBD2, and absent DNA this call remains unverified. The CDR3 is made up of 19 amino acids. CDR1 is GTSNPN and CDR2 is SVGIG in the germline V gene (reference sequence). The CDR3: CAWISSRTSDNYRTDTQYF.

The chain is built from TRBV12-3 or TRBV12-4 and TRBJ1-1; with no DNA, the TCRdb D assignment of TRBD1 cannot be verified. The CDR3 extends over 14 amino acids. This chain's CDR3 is CASRSGTINTEAFF.

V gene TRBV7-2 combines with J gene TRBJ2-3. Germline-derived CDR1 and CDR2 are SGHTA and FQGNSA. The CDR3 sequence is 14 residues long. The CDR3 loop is CASSFGWGDDTQYF.

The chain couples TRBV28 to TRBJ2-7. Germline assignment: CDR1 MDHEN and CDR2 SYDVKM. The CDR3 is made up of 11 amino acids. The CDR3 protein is CASSDSYEQYF.

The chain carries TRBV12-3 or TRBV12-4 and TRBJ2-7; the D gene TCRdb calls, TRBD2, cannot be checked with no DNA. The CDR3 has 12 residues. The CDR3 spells CASSETSAARYF.

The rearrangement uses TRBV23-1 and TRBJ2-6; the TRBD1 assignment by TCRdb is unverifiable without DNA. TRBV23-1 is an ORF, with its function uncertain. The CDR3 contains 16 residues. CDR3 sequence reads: CASTPRWRSGANVLTF.

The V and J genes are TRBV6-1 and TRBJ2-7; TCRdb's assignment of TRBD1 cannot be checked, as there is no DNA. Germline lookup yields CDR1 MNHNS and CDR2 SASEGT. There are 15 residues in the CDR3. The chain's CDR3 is CASSEELARAYEQYF.

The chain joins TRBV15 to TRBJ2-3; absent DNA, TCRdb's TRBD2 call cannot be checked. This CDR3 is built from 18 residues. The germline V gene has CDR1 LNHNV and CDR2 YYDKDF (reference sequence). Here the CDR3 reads CATSRPQQPDERGDTQYF.

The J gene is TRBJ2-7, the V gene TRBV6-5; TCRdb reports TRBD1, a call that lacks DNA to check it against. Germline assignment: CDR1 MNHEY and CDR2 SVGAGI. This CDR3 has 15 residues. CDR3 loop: CASSYFRDRVFEQYF.

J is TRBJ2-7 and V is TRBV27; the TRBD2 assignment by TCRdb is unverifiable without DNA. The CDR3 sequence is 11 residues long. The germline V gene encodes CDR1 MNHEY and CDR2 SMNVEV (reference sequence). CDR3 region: CATLRSGEQYF.

Here the CDR3 reads CASSLGGGMYGYTF. V usage is TRBV5-1 and J usage is TRBJ1-2; without DNA, the TCRdb call of TRBD1 cannot be checked. CDR3 size: 14 residues. CDR1 and CDR2 (germline): SGHRS, YFSETQ.

CDR3 region: CASSQGIRDGPDHEQYF. The chain employs TRBV3-1 and TRBJ2-7; the D call from TCRdb, TRBD1, cannot be confirmed without DNA. The CDR3 has 17 residues. Germline loops: CDR1 LGHDT, CDR2 YNNKEL (reference sequence).

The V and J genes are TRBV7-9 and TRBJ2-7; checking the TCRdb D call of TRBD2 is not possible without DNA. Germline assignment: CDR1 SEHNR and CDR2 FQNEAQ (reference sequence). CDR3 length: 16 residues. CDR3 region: CASSSPPLGASYEQYF.

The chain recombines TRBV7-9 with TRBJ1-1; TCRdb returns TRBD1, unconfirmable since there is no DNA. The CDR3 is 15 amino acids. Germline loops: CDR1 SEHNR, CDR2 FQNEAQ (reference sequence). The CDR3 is CASSARTGWNTEAFF.

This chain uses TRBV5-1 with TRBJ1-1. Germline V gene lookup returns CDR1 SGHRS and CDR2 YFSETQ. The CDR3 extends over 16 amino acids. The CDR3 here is CASSSSYDGLNTKAFF.